Listed here are 20 T cell receptor beta chains from one sample, sequenced in a study of cytomegalovirus exposure and HLA in healthy donors (dated by TCRdb to 2016 to 2017). Receptor libraries were prepared by the immunoSEQ multiplex PCR assay. For the multiplex PCR, a mixture combining 60 forward primers for TCR Vbeta segments and 13 reverse primers for TCR Jbeta segments was used. TCRdb mirrors the immuneACCESS table, restricted to in-frame sequences. Some clones are absent from its copies; in checked studies, under half trace to an unresolved V gene, and the reason for the others is unknown. The sample records about 150,000 clones, roughly 82% of which are singletons. 6.6% of the sample lies in the top ten. The sequenced material came from PBMCs. Receptor source: a woman in her forties or fifties in good health and CMV-seropositive.

The chain carries TRBV5-6 and TRBJ2-7; 12 positions match TRBD2. There are 16 residues in the CDR3. The germline gives CDR1 SGHDT, CDR2 YYEEEE. Trimming took 4 bases from V and 5 from J; bases not matched to a gene: 10. CDR3 sequence reads: CASSPGPGLAGHEQYF. The CDR3 region has the DNA TGTGCCAGCAGCCCGGGGCCGGGACTAGCGGGTCACGAGCAGTACTTC.

The rearrangement links TRBV7-8 to TRBJ2-2, with 11 bases that match TRBD1. Losses at the gene ends were 5 bases for V and 7 bases for J; bases not matched to a gene: 6. The germline V gene has CDR1 SGHVS and CDR2 FQNEAQ. The CDR3 loop spans 15 amino acids. CDR3 nucleotides: TGTGCCAGCAGCGGGACAGGGGGGTCGAGCGGGGAGCTGTTTTTT. It yields the protein CASSGTGGSSGELFF.

This clone was seen only a few times. The rearrangement joins TRBV4-3 to TRBJ2-2; a weak D match, TRBD2 (6 bases). The CDR3 spans 16 residues. Germline CDR1 LGHNA, CDR2 YSLEER. V was trimmed by 0 bases and J by 1 base, leaving 9 bases between them. The DNA of the CDR3 is TGCGCCAGCAGCCAAGAAGCCGGGGGGAACACCGGGGAGCTGTTTTTT. This codes for CASSQEAGGNTGELFF.

This sequence joins TRBV4-3 and TRBJ1-1; 7 bases map to TRBD1. J was trimmed by 2 bases and V by 5 bases; bases with no gene match: 5. Per the germline V gene, CDR1 is LGHNA and CDR2 is YSLEER. There are 14 residues in the CDR3. This CDR3 is CASSEGQRNTEAFF. The CDR3 nucleotides read TGCGCCAGCAGCGAGGGACAGCGAAACACTGAAGCTTTCTTT.

The J gene is TRBJ1-2, the V gene TRBV19; the match to TRBD1 covers 7 bases. The length of the CDR3 is 19 residues. Germline V gene data show CDR1 as LNHDA and CDR2 as SQIVND (reference sequence). With V trimmed by 5 bases and J by 3 bases, 21 bases remained unmatched. For the CDR3, the DNA is TGTGCCAGTAGTGGAGGGGGTTCGGGACAGCGCACTCTTGACTATGGCTACACCTTC. It codes for CASSGGGSGQRTLDYGYTF.

V is TRBV27 and J is TRBJ2-3, with D uncertain. CDR3 length equals 12 residues. V lost 10 bases and J lost 0, with 8 bases in between. Germline V gene lookup returns CDR1 MNHEY and CDR2 SMNVEV (reference sequence). In DNA form, the CDR3 reads TGTGCCACCGCAACTAGCACAGATACGCAGTATTTT. Translating gives CATATSTDTQYF.

V gene TRBV5-1 combines with J gene TRBJ1-4; 7 bases fit TRBD1. Trimming took 0 bases from V and 7 from J; bases not matched to a gene: 6. The germline CDR1 and CDR2 sequences are SGHRS and YFSETQ. The CDR3 covers 15 residues. The CDR3 loop is CASSLGTGRGEKLFF. The DNA for the CDR3 is TGCGCCAGCAGCTTGGGGACAGGCCGCGGTGAAAAACTGTTTTTT.

The rearrangement joins TRBV5-1 to TRBJ1-4; the match to TRBD1 covers 7 bases. After removal of 2 bases from V and 5 bases from J, the junction contained 12 bases not matched to a gene. Looked up from germline, CDR1 is SGHRS and CDR2 is YFSETQ. This CDR3 comprises 17 residues. CDR3 in DNA: TGCGCCAGCAGCTTAGCAGGGGGGTTTAAGACGAATGAAAAACTGTTTTTT. Translation gives CASSLAGGFKTNEKLFF.

The gene calls are TRBV13 and TRBJ2-3; D call uncertain. Trimming removed 3 bases from V and 0 bases from J, with 4 bases in between. The germline CDR1 and CDR2 sequences are PRHDT and FYEKMQ (reference sequence). This CDR3 is 13 amino acids long. CDR3 sequence reads: CASSFSSTDTQYF. The CDR3 coding sequence is TGTGCCAGCAGCTTTTCTAGCACAGATACGCAGTATTTT.

V is TRBV28 and J is TRBJ2-3, with D unclear. Germline loops: CDR1 MDHEN, CDR2 SYDVKM. The CDR3 contains 13 residues. Trimming removed 6 bases from V and 2 bases from J, with 9 bases in between. The CDR3 DNA is TGTGCCAGCAGATTTACAGACACAGATACGCAGTATTTT. This encodes CASRFTDTDTQYF.

Comment on this clone: One end of the junction varies from germline; a read error may be responsible. This chain uses TRBV9 with TRBJ2-1; TRBD2 matches at 11 bases. This CDR3 region has 17 residues. Germline CDR1 SGDLS, CDR2 YYNGEE. Here the CDR3 reads CASSVVAGGPSDNEQFF. CDR3 bases: TGTGCCAGCAGCGTAGTAGCGGGGGGGCCCTCCGACAATGAGCAGTTCTTC.

V gene TRBV9 combines with J gene TRBJ2-3; 10 bases agree with TRBD1. V dropped 2 bases and J dropped 5; count of bases not matched to a gene: 2. Germline assignment: CDR1 SGDLS and CDR2 YYNGEE. The CDR3 has 14 amino acids. The CDR3 bases are TGTGCCAGCAGCGTCCGGGACAGGGGAGATACGCAGTATTTT. Translated: CASSVRDRGDTQYF.

The chain couples TRBV19 to TRBJ2-2, with 7 bases matching TRBD1. Losses at the gene ends were 2 bases for V and 7 bases for J; bases not matched to a gene: 13. The CDR3 loop spans 17 amino acids. Germline V gene data show CDR1 as LNHDA and CDR2 as SQIVND (reference sequence). In nucleotides, the CDR3 is TGTGCCAGTAGTATACCCCTACAGGGGCCCAGCTTCGGGGAGCTGTTTTTT. This sequence encodes CASSIPLQGPSFGELFF.

This clone was recorded a few times. The rearrangement uses TRBV29-1 and TRBJ2-5; the D gene is possibly TRBD2 (6 bases). Germline-derived CDR1 and CDR2 are SQVTM and ANQGSEA. This CDR3 is built from 14 residues. With 5 bases removed from V and 1 base from J, the gap between germline ends came to 14 bases. DNA for the CDR3: TGCAGCGTTATAAGGGACTCCGCCCAAGAGACCCAGTACTTC. Protein sequence: CSVIRDSAQETQYF.

This clone was recorded many times. CDR3 loop: CASSKGAPTNYGYTF. The DNA for the CDR3 is TGTGCCAGCAGCAAAGGGGCACCAACTAACTATGGCTACACCTTC. V and J are TRBV21-1 and TRBJ1-2; the D call in the table, TRBD1, was not verified against the DNA. TRBV21-1 is given as a pseudogene. The CDR3 spans 15 residues.

The chain is built from TRBV7-9 and TRBJ1-4; D is possibly TRBD1 (6 bases). Germline CDR1 SEHNR, CDR2 FQNEAQ (reference sequence). The ends were cut back, 1 base at V and 8 bases at J, with 11 bases in the middle. This CDR3 region has 14 residues. This CDR3 reads CASSLVQGSEKLFF. In DNA, the CDR3 is TGTGCCAGCAGCTTAGTACAGGGTAGCGAAAAACTGTTTTTT.

The V gene is TRBV19, the J gene TRBJ2-1; 9 nucleotides match TRBD2. Looked up from germline, CDR1 is LNHDA and CDR2 is SQIVND (reference sequence). V shed 7 bases and J 4 bases; nucleotides not matched to a gene: 11. This CDR3 has 16 amino acids. This CDR3 is CASTQLLAGAYNEQFF. The CDR3 DNA reads TGTGCCAGTACCCAACTTTTAGCGGGGGCTTACAATGAGCAGTTCTTC.

This rearrangement joins TRBV6-5 to TRBJ1-1; D may be TRBD1 (5 bases). The CDR3 extends over 12 amino acids. V was clipped by 11 bases and J by 4 bases, with 14 bases between them. Germline assignment: CDR1 MNHEY and CDR2 SVGAGI. The CDR3 reads CACAGMGTEAFF. As DNA, the CDR3 is TGTGCCTGCGCAGGGATGGGCACTGAAGCTTTCTTT.

The chain couples TRBV9 to TRBJ1-1, with unresolved D. With 0 bases removed from V and 1 base from J, the gap between germline ends came to 7 bases. The V gene's germline CDR1 is SGDLS and CDR2 YYNGEE. This CDR3 comprises 14 residues. In DNA form, the CDR3 reads TGTGCCAGCAGCGTAGAAGGAGGGAACACTGAAGCTTTCTTT. Its protein product is CASSVEGGNTEAFF.

This rearrangement joins TRBV19 to TRBJ1-2; D is uncertain. V was cut by 7 bases and J by 4 bases, with 25 bases left in between. The CDR3 has 17 residues. The germline V gene has CDR1 LNHDA and CDR2 SQIVND (reference sequence). CDR3 amino acids: CASTISGRGSEGYGYTF. The CDR3 DNA reads as TGTGCCAGTACCATATCCGGACGGGGTAGCGAGGGCTATGGCTACACCTTC.